This TCR beta chain was recovered during a study of blood T cell repertoires in COVID-19. Study information: From the United States, Italy and Spain came samples of acute and convalescent COVID-19.

This CDR3 region has 17 residues. The junction had 15 bases not matched to a gene; V was cut back by 4 bases and J by 5 bases. CDR1 and CDR2 from the germline V gene are SGHKS and YYEKEE (reference sequence). Repertoires were generated with immunoSEQ multiplex PCR, while TCRdb's copy carries only in-frame clones and drops some. This sample has about 150,000 clones, with 70% to 90% found just once. Enrolment of Seattle patients took place during active infection, and they were followed longitudinally. The genes are TRBV5-5 and TRBJ2-4, with 7 bases fitting TRBD2. The receptor's source is a man in his fifties or sixties with COVID-19, enrolled during active disease. The sample was peripheral blood. The CDR3 sequence is CASSRLMAGRAENIQYF. CDR3 DNA: TGTGCCAGCAGCCGGTTAATGGCAGGGAGGGCCGAAAACATTCAGTACTTC.